These T cell receptor beta chains were read from a single sample in a study of blood T cell repertoires in COVID-19. Sequenced by immunoSEQ multiplex PCR; TCRdb stores in-frame clones only, minus some. The table shows about 85,000 clones, with roughly 82% occurring only once. Sequencing input: peripheral blood. These receptors all come from an elderly woman with acute or convalescent COVID-19. Both conserved end residues are part of each CDR3. D genes are given only for firm matches. Only some rows state a clone size, as once, few, many or a class for expanded clones.

>NA|TRBJ1-2|TRBV6-5|TRBD1
TGTGCCAGCAGTTATGGCCCGAGTGGGACAGGGGGCGGCTACACCTTC
CASSYGPSGTGGGYTF
>NA|TRBJ2-7|TRBV7-9|TRBD2
TGTGCCAGCAGCTTAGCAGGGCCCAGCGGGAACGAGCAGTACTTC
CASSLAGPSGNEQYF
>NA|TRBJ1-5|TRBV28|NA
TGTGCCAGCAGCTTAGCGGGCTTCAATCAGCCCCAGCATTTT
CASSLAGFNQPQHF
>NA|TRBJ2-5|TRBV28|NA
TGTGCCAGCAGGACGCCGGGACAAGAGACCCAGTACTTC
CASRTPGQETQYF
>NA|TRBJ2-7|TRBV4-1|NA
TGCGCCAGCAGCCAGATGGGGGCGGAACTAACCAGCGAGCAGTACTTC
CASSQMGAELTSEQYF
>NA|TRBJ2-1|TRBV19|TRBD2
TGTGCCAGCCGAATAGCGGGAGGGCCGGGCAATGAGCAGTTCTTC
CASRIAGGPGNEQFF
>NA|TRBJ2-2|TRBV5-1|TRBD2
TGCGCCAGCAGCAAGCGGGAAACGAACACCGGGGAGCTGTTTTTT
CASSKRETNTGELFF
>few|TRBJ1-2|TRBV20-1|TRBD1
TGCAGTGCTCCACGGGACAGACGCTACACCTTC
CSAPRDRRYTF
>NA|TRBJ2-1|TRBV24-1|TRBD2
TGTGCCACCAGTGATTTGACTAGCGGGAATCTTTATGAGCAGTTCTTC
CATSDLTSGNLYEQFF
>few|TRBJ2-1|TRBV6-2/TRBV6-3|TRBD2
TGTGCCAGCAGTTACCCACTAGCGGGAGTAAAGAATGAGCAGTTCTTC
CASSYPLAGVKNEQFF
>NA|TRBJ2-5|TRBV27|NA
TGTGCCAGCAGTCATGATGGAGGGACCCAGTACTTC
CASSHDGGTQYF
>NA|TRBJ2-2|TRBV28|TRBD2
TGTGCCACCGGGACTAGCGGGGTGGGGAACACCGGGGAGCTGTTTTTT
CATGTSGVGNTGELFF
>NA|TRBJ2-1|TRBV20-1|TRBD2
TGCAGTGCTAGTGGGGTAGCGGGAGTTGGTGAGCAGTTCTTC
CSASGVAGVGEQFF
>NA|TRBJ1-2|TRBV28|TRBD1
TGTGCCAGCAGTTTGGAGGACAGGGATCGTCGCTACACCTTC
CASSLEDRDRRYTF
>NA|TRBJ2-7|TRBV4-1|TRBD1
TGCGCCAGCAGCCAAGAAGGGACAGGGAGAAAAGACGAGCAGTACTTC
CASSQEGTGRKDEQYF
>NA|TRBJ1-3|TRBV6-5|NA
TGTGCCAGCAGAACTTCGGGGACAACAGGAAACACCATATATTTT
CASRTSGTTGNTIYF
>NA|TRBJ1-1|TRBV10-3|NA
TGTGCCATCAGTGAAGGGGACATAGGCACTGAAGCTTTCTTT
CAISEGDIGTEAFF
>NA|TRBJ1-3|TRBV3-1/TRBV3-2|NA
TGTGCCAGCAGCCAAGGAGCGTTTGGCTCTGGAAACACCATATATTTT
CASSQGAFGSGNTIYF
>once|TRBJ2-2|TRBV10-2|TRBD2
TGCGCCAGCAAACTGACTAGCGGGGGGGCCGGGGAGCTGTTTTTT
CASKLTSGGAGELFF
>NA|TRBJ2-1|TRBV9|TRBD2
TGTGCCAGCAGCGTAATAGCGGGAGTTTGGAATGAGCAGTTCTTC
CASSVIAGVWNEQFF
>NA|TRBJ2-1|TRBV5-1|TRBD2
TGCGCCAGCAGCTTGCACGGGAGGGAAGAGAATGAGCAGTTCTTC
CASSLHGREENEQFF
>NA|TRBJ2-2|TRBV5-4|NA
TGTGCCAGCAGACCCTCTTTAGCGGATCTCACCGGGGAGCTGTTTTTT
CASRPSLADLTGELFF
>NA|TRBJ2-5|TRBV3-1/TRBV3-2|TRBD2
TGTGCCAGCAGCCCCGGGACTAGCGGGAGGGAAGAGACCCAGTACTTC
CASSPGTSGREETQYF
>NA|TRBJ1-2|TRBV28|TRBD1
TGTGCCAGCAGATCCACAGGGGTAAGATATGGCTACACCTTC
CASRSTGVRYGYTF
>NA|TRBJ2-1|TRBV28|TRBD2
TGTGCCAGCAGTTCTAAGAAACTAGCGGGCTCCTACAATGAGCAGTTCTTC
CASSSKKLAGSYNEQFF
>NA|TRBJ1-3|TRBV18|NA
TGTGCCAGCTCACCGGGACTTATCTCTGGAAACACCATATATTTT
CASSPGLISGNTIYF
>NA|TRBJ1-2|TRBV5-6|TRBD1
TGTGCCAGCAGCTTAACAGGGGCGCCCTATGGCTACACCTTC
CASSLTGAPYGYTF
>NA|TRBJ1-6|TRBV6-5|NA
TGTGCCAGCAGTTATGTCCGGGATGGTTCACCCCTCCACTTT
CASSYVRDGSPLHF
>NA|TRBJ1-2|TRBV7-8|NA
TGTGCCAGCAGCTTCCAGGCTAACTATGGCTACACCTTC
CASSFQANYGYTF
>once|TRBJ2-2|TRBV5-1|NA
TGCGCCAGCAGACAACAGCCGAACACCGGGGAGCTGTTTTTT
CASRQQPNTGELFF
>NA|TRBJ1-2|TRBV5-4|TRBD1
TGTGCCAGCAGCCCTCAAGTAGATTGGACAGGTGGCTACACCTTT
CASSPQVDWTGGYTF
>NA|TRBJ2-7|TRBV7-9|NA
TGTGCCAGCAGCTCTGGGCCTGAGCAGTACTTC
CASSSGPEQYF
>NA|TRBJ2-7|TRBV7-5|NA
TGTGCCAGAAACCAGGGGCCAGTATCCTACGAGCAGTACTTC
CARNQGPVSYEQYF
>few|TRBJ1-2|TRBV12-3/TRBV12-4|TRBD1
TGTGCCAGCAGTTCCACAGGGGCGGGCTACACCTTC
CASSSTGAGYTF
>NA|TRBJ1-1|TRBV6-6|NA
TGTGCCAGCAGTTACGGGGCGTCACCCAGGGGCACTGAAGCTTTCTTT
CASSYGASPRGTEAFF
>NA|TRBJ1-1|TRBV14|NA
TGTGCCAGCAGCCAGCCAGGGGCGCGCACTGAAGCTTTCTTT
CASSQPGARTEAFF
>NA|TRBJ1-4|TRBV18|TRBD1
TGTGCCAGCTCACCACCTCGGGACAGGGGGCGAGGGGAAAAACTGTTTTTT
CASSPPRDRGRGEKLFF
>NA|TRBJ2-1|TRBV2|TRBD2
TGTGCCGGGTCCCTAGCGGGGGGGCACAGTGAGCAGTTCTTC
CAGSLAGGHSEQFF
>NA|TRBJ2-7|TRBV5-1|TRBD1
TGCGCCAGCAGCTTGCATGGGGACAGGGGACTAGAGCAGTACTTC
CASSLHGDRGLEQYF
>NA|TRBJ1-1|TRBV19|NA
TGTGCCAGTAGTGCCCGAGGGCGCAAGGCTTTCTTT
CASSARGRKAFF
>NA|TRBJ2-1|TRBV3-1/TRBV3-2|NA
TGTGCCAGCAGCCATATGGGGCAGGGTGAGCAGTTCTTC
CASSHMGQGEQFF
>many|TRBJ2-1|TRBV9|NA
TGTGCCAGCAGCGTAAAGGGGATTGCTCAGTTCTTC
CASSVKGIAQFF
>NA|TRBJ2-2|TRBV5-1|NA
TGCGCCAGCAGCTCCCGGGTAGCGGACACCGGGGAGCTGTTTTTT
CASSSRVADTGELFF
>NA|TRBJ2-2|TRBV6-5|NA
TGTGCCAGCAGTTACTCTAGAGGTCCCGGGGAGCTGTTTTTT
CASSYSRGPGELFF
>NA|TRBJ1-1|TRBV6-5|NA
TGTGCCAGCGGACATCCCGAGTTGATCGCTGAAGCTTTCTTT
CASGHPELIAEAFF
>NA|TRBJ1-2|TRBV3-1/TRBV3-2|NA
TGTGCCAGCAGCCAACGGTCCGGGTTTGGCTACACCTTC
CASSQRSGFGYTF
>NA|TRBJ2-2|TRBV7-9|NA
TGTGCCAGCAGCTACCCTAGGGGGGAGCTGTTTTTT
CASSYPRGELFF
>NA|TRBJ2-1|TRBV12-3/TRBV12-4|NA
TGTGCCAGCAGTTCCCAGGCCCCGAGGCAGTTCTTC
CASSSQAPRQFF
>NA|TRBJ1-1|TRBV11-2|NA
TGTGCCAGCAGCTTGAGCCCTACAGGGAGCACTGAAGCTTTCTTT
CASSLSPTGSTEAFF
>once|TRBJ2-3|TRBV7-2|TRBD2
TGTGCCAGCAGCCTGGGGCTAGCGGGAGGAACAGATACGCAGTATTTT
CASSLGLAGGTDTQYF
>NA|TRBJ2-2|TRBV7-2|NA
TGTGCCAGCAGCTTAGTCTCTTCCGGGGAGCTGTTTTTT
CASSLVSSGELFF
>few|TRBJ2-1|TRBV7-2|NA
TGTGCCAGCAGCTTAGACAGGTCCAGCTCCTACAATGAGCAGTTCTTC
CASSLDRSSSYNEQFF
>NA|TRBJ2-3|TRBV2|NA
TGTGCCAGCAGTGGGGGACTTTCTTCGCATACGCAGTATTTT
CASSGGLSSHTQYF
>NA|TRBJ1-1|TRBV6-5|NA
TGTGCCAGCAGTTCCGGGATTATTCGATTCCCGGAAGCTTTCTTT
CASSSGIIRFPEAFF
>few|TRBJ2-7|TRBV4-1|TRBD1
TGCGCCAGCAGCCACGGACAGGGATACGAGCAGTACTTC
CASSHGQGYEQYF